Below, 25 T cell receptor beta chains from the same sample are listed, as sequenced in a study of CD8+ T cells in alopecia areata. The treatment is: oral pan-JAK inhibitor, 5-10 mg twice daily. The sequencing template was cDNA reverse transcribed from extracted RNA. Clones were read by immunoSEQ multiplex PCR, and TCRdb kept only the in-frame ones, dropping some. The sample shows some 100,000 clones, around 47% of them seen only once. The input for sequencing was CD8+ T cells sorted from blood, taken at week 24, from a patient treated with tofacitinib. The receptors derive from a human donor with alopecia areata.

The rearrangement uses TRBV7-9 and TRBJ2-7, with TRBD1 identical over 9 bases. Germline V gives CDR1 SEHNR, CDR2 FQNEAQ (reference sequence). CDR3 length equals 13 residues. V gave up 9 bases and J gave up 1 base; unmatched junction bases: 4. The CDR3 here is CASKQGASYEQYF. CDR3 DNA sequence: TGTGCCAGTAAACAGGGGGCATCCTACGAGCAGTACTTC.

This clone has only a few counts. The chain has TRBV7-9 and TRBJ2-7; D uncertain. CDR1 is SEHNR and CDR2 is FQNEAQ in the germline V gene (reference sequence). CDR3 length: 13 amino acids. V was pared by 1 base and J by 2 bases, with 6 bases between. As DNA, the CDR3 is TGTGCCAGCAGCTTAGACAGCACCTACGAGCAGTACTTC. Protein product: CASSLDSTYEQYF.

The genes are TRBV9 and TRBJ2-7, with a weak D call TRBD2 (5 bases). The germline V and J ends were trimmed by 0 bases and 4 bases, with 11 bases remaining between them. CDR3 size: 14 residues. The germline V gene encodes CDR1 SGDLS and CDR2 YYNGEE. The CDR3 DNA sequence: TGTGCCAGCAGCGTAGGCTCCGGGGAGTACGAGCAGTACTTC. It yields the protein CASSVGSGEYEQYF.

The chain has TRBV9 and TRBJ2-7; 12 positions agree with TRBD2. CDR3 length: 17 amino acids. CDR1 is SGDLS and CDR2 is YYNGEE in the germline V gene. The V and J ends lost 0 bases and 3 bases, in that order; junction bases with no gene match: 7. CDR3 nucleotides: TGTGCCAGCAGCGTAGAACTAGCGGGAGGCAGAAACTACGAGCAGTACTTC. The encoded protein is CASSVELAGGRNYEQYF.

V is TRBV5-1 and J is TRBJ1-1; possible D gene TRBD1, 6 bases. The CDR3 extends over 13 amino acids. The germline CDR1 and CDR2 sequences are SGHRS and YFSETQ. Trimming stripped 4 bases from V and 5 bases from J, with 12 bases between. CDR3 amino acids: CASSMRGSTEAFF. For the CDR3, the DNA is TGCGCCAGCAGCATGAGGGGGTCGACTGAAGCTTTCTTT.

This clone was counted many times. Other nucleotide sequences in the sample specify the same CDR3. The chain links TRBV6-4 to TRBJ2-2; D is uncertain. Germline V CDR1 and CDR2: MRHNA, SNTAGT. The CDR3 runs 13 residues. V lost 2 bases and J 0 bases, leaving 1 base between the germline ends. The CDR3 spells CASSDTNTGELFF. CDR3 nucleotides: TGTGCCAGCAGTGACACGAACACCGGGGAGCTGTTTTTT.

This chain joins TRBV6-5 and TRBJ2-3; D gene unclear. The CDR3 contains 14 residues. Deletions cut 5 bases from V and 5 bases from J, with 14 bases between. CDR1 MNHEY and CDR2 SVGAGI come from the germline V gene. As DNA, the CDR3 is TGTGCCAGCAGTCGAAGGACCACCCGAGATACGCAGTATTTT. This codes for CASSRRTTRDTQYF.

The chain has TRBV27 and TRBJ2-3; TRBD1 aligns across 9 bases. Germline V lookup: CDR1 MNHEY, CDR2 SMNVEV (reference sequence). CDR3 length: 15 residues. Trimming at V came to 2 bases and at J to 2 bases, leaving 2 bases not matched to a gene. The CDR3 region has the DNA TGTGCCAGCAGTTTAGGACAGGGGTACACAGATACGCAGTATTTT. Translating gives CASSLGQGYTDTQYF.

This chain uses TRBV29-1 with TRBJ1-2; D perhaps matches TRBD1 (5 bases). This CDR3 is built from 14 residues. Germline CDR1 reads SQVTM; CDR2 reads ANQGSEA. V lost 0 bases and J 4 bases, leaving 12 bases between the germline ends. The CDR3 DNA reads as TGCAGCGTTGAAGACAGGGAGGAGGTCTATGGCTACACCTTC. As protein: CSVEDREEVYGYTF.

V is TRBV6-7 and J is TRBJ2-6; D unclear. TRBV6-7 is labeled an ORF, and its function is uncertain. The CDR3 spans 14 residues. V dropped 7 bases and J dropped 0 bases, with 7 bases sitting between them. In nucleotides, the CDR3 is TGTGCCAGCAATAACAGCTCTGGGGCCAACGTCCTGACTTTC. Translating gives CASNNSSGANVLTF.

The chain has TRBV11-2 and TRBJ2-7; the match to TRBD2 covers 10 bases. CDR1 and CDR2 from the germline V gene are SGHAT and FQNNGV. The ends lost 1 base at V and 1 base at J; junction bases unmatched: 7. CDR3 length equals 17 residues. The CDR3 bases are TGTGCCAGCAGCTTAGGGCTAGCGGGAGTTGAGTCCTACGAGCAGTACTTC. This sequence encodes CASSLGLAGVESYEQYF.

The chain joins TRBV6-1 to TRBJ2-7; 9 bases fit TRBD2. Trimming took 6 bases from V and 5 from J; bases not matched to a gene: 11. Looked up from germline, CDR1 is MNHNS and CDR2 is SASEGT. The CDR3 runs to 15 residues. DNA for the CDR3: TGTGCCAGCAGGGTAGCGGGAGTTTTAGGCGACGAGCAGTACTTC. The encoded protein is CASRVAGVLGDEQYF.

V and J are TRBV7-9 and TRBJ2-5; 11 positions agree with TRBD2. Losses at the gene ends were 4 bases for V and 3 bases for J; bases not matched to a gene: 7. CDR3 length equals 16 residues. The germline V gene has CDR1 SEHNR and CDR2 FQNEAQ (reference sequence). As DNA, the CDR3 is TGTGCCAGCAGCTCAGGGACTAGCGGAGTCAAAGAGACCCAGTACTTC. It specifies CASSSGTSGVKETQYF.

In this sample, this clone turned up a few times. This rearrangement joins TRBV5-1 to TRBJ2-7; unclear D gene. The V gene's germline CDR1 is SGHRS and CDR2 YFSETQ. This CDR3 has 14 residues. Between the trimmed V and J ends, which lost 0 bases and 2 bases, there was a span of 9 bases. The CDR3 sequence is CASSLAGSPYEQYF. The CDR3 nucleotides read TGCGCCAGCAGCTTGGCCGGAAGCCCCTACGAGCAGTACTTC.

The genes are TRBV7-9 and TRBJ2-7; D perhaps matches TRBD2 (6 bases). The germline V gene has CDR1 SEHNR and CDR2 FQNEAQ (reference sequence). The V and J ends lost 5 bases and 2 bases respectively, with 7 bases between them. This CDR3 comprises 12 residues. The CDR3 DNA reads TGTGCCAGCAGCGGGGGGACCTACGAGCAGTACTTC. Encoded protein: CASSGGTYEQYF. Variable domain in full (rest from reference TRBV7-9 and TRBJ2-7): DTGVSQNPRHKITKRGQNVTFRCDPISEHNRLYWYRQTLGQGPEFLTYFQNEAQLEKSRLLSDRFSAERPKGSFSTLEIQRTEQGDSAMYLCASSGGTYEQYFGPGTRLTVT.

This chain joins TRBV9 and TRBJ1-1, with TRBD1 as a possible D gene (5 bases). There are 14 residues in the CDR3. CDR1 is SGDLS, CDR2 YYNGEE, per germline. The V and J ends lost 4 bases and 0 bases respectively, with 10 bases between them. The CDR3 loop is CASSRGSMNTEAFF. The CDR3 bases are TGTGCCAGCAGCAGGGGATCCATGAACACTGAAGCTTTCTTT.

This clone was seen a few times. The rearrangement links TRBV4-3 to TRBJ1-4, with D possibly TRBD1 on 5 matching bases. Germline CDR1 reads LGHNA; CDR2 reads YSLEER. The CDR3 spans 14 residues. V lost 1 base and J 3 bases, leaving 6 bases between the germline ends. The CDR3 DNA follows: TGCGCCAGCAGCCAAGGGGACTCTAATGAAAAACTGTTTTTT. Amino acids: CASSQGDSNEKLFF.

At least ten counts were recorded for this clone. The chain links TRBV5-1 to TRBJ2-1; 10 nucleotides line up with TRBD2. V shed 4 bases and J 9 bases; nucleotides not matched to a gene: 10. This CDR3 comprises 15 residues. Germline-derived CDR1 and CDR2 are SGHRS and YFSETQ. In nucleotides, the CDR3 is TGCGCCAGCAGCAGTAGGGGGACTAGCGACGGTGAGCAGTTCTTC. Translated: CASSSRGTSDGEQFF.

This clone was picked up a small number of times. The J gene is TRBJ2-2, the V gene TRBV4-1; perhaps TRBD2 as D (5 bases). Germline V gene data show CDR1 as MGHRA and CDR2 as YSYEKL. Trimming left V 0 bases short and J 7 bases short, with 12 bases between. The CDR3 runs to 15 residues. Written as DNA, the CDR3 is TGCGCCAGCAGCCAAGAATTTAGCGATGGCGGGGAGCTGTTTTTT. Residues: CASSQEFSDGGELFF.

This clone was picked up one time. The chain links TRBV27 to TRBJ1-5; D gene unclear. V gave up 3 bases and J gave up 3 bases, with 9 bases separating them. Germline V gene lookup returns CDR1 MNHEY and CDR2 SMNVEV (reference sequence). The CDR3 loop spans 14 amino acids. In DNA form, the CDR3 reads TGTGCCAGCAGTTTGAACGGATACAATCAGCCCCAGCATTTT. Its translation is CASSLNGYNQPQHF.

V is TRBV11-2 and J is TRBJ2-5; 13 nucleotides match TRBD2. The trim removed 4 bases at V and 2 bases at J, leaving 4 bases unmatched. The CDR3 has 16 amino acids. CDR1 and CDR2 from the germline V gene are SGHAT and FQNNGV. This CDR3 reads CASSWGLAGQQETQYF. In DNA, the CDR3 is TGTGCCAGCAGCTGGGGACTAGCGGGACAACAAGAGACCCAGTACTTC.

This clone was seen more than once but under ten times. V and J are TRBV27 and TRBJ2-2; D is perhaps TRBD1 (5 bases). This CDR3 spans 13 amino acids. CDR1 and CDR2 from the germline V gene are MNHEY and SMNVEV (reference sequence). Trimming left V 2 bases short and J 5 bases short, with 6 bases between. The CDR3 nucleotides are TGTGCCAGCAGTTTAGGGGCGACCGGGGAGCTGTTTTTT. It yields the protein CASSLGATGELFF.

This clone was counted only a few times. The chain couples TRBV20-1 to TRBJ2-7; D gene uncertain. Trimming removed 0 bases at V and 4 bases at J, with 1 base between. The CDR3 loop spans 10 amino acids. Germline CDR1 DFQATT, CDR2 SNEGSKA (reference sequence). The CDR3 loop is CSARDYEQYF. CDR3 DNA sequence: TGCAGTGCTAGAGATTACGAGCAGTACTTC.

This clone has a handful of counts. The chain combines TRBV18 with TRBJ2-1, with TRBD1 matching over 7 bases. V gave up 2 bases and J gave up 9 bases; unmatched junction bases: 1. The CDR3 sequence is 12 residues long. Germline V lookup: CDR1 KGHSH, CDR2 LQKENI. The CDR3 loop reads CASSPDRVEQFF. DNA for the CDR3: TGTGCCAGCTCACCAGACAGGGTTGAGCAGTTCTTC.

The genes are TRBV27 and TRBJ2-7; tentatively, D is TRBD1 (6 bases). Germline V gives CDR1 MNHEY, CDR2 SMNVEV (reference sequence). V was cut by 5 bases and J by 2 bases, with 19 bases left in between. The CDR3 consists of 16 residues. CDR3 sequence (DNA): TGTGCCAGCAGTCCCCTGGACAGTACGACCACCTACGAGCAGTACTTC. Translating it yields CASSPLDSTTTYEQYF.